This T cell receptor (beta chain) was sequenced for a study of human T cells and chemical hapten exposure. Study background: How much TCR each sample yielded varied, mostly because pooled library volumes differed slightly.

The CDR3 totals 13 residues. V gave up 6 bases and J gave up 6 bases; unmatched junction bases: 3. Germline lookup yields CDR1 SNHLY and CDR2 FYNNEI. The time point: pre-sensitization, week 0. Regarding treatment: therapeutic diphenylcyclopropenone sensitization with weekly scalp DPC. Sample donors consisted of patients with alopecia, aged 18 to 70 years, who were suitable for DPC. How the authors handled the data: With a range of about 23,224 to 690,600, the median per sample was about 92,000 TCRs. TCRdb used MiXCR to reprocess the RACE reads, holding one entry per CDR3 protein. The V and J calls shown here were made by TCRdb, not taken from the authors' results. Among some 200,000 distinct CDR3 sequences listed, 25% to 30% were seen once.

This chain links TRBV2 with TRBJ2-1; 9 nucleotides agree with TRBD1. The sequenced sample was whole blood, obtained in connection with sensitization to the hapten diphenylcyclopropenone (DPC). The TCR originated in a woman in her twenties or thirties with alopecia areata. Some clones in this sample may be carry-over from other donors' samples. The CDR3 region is CASSPGQGNEQFF. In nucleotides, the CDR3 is TGTGCCAGCAGCCCGGGACAGGGCAATGAGCAGTTCTTC.